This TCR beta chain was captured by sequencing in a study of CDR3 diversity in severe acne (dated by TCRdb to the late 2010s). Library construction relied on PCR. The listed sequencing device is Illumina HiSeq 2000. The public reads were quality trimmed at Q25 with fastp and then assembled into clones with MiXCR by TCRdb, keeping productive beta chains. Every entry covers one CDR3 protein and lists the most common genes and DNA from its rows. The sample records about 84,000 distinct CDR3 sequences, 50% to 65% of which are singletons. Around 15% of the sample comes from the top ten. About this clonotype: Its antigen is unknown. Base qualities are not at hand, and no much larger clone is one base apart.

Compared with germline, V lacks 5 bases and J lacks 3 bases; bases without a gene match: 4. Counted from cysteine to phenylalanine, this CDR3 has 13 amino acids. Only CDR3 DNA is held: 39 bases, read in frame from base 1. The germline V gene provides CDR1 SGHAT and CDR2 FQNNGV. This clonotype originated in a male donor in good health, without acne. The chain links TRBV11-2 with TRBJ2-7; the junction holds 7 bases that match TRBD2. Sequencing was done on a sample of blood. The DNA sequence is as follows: TGTGCCAGCAGCCCCGGGACTAACTACGAGCAGTACTTC. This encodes CASSPGTNYEQYF.